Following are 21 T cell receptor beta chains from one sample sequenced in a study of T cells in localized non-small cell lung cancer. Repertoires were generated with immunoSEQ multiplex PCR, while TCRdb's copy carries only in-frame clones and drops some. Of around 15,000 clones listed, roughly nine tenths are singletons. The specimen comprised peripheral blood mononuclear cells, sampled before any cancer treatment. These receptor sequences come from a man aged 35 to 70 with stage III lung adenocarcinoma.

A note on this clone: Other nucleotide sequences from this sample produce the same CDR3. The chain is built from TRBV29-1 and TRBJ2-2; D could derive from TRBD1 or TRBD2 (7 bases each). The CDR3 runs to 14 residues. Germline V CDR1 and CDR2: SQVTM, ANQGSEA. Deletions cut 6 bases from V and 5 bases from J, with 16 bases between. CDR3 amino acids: CSVDGRGRTGELFF. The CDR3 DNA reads TGCAGCGTGGATGGGAGGGGGCGGACCGGGGAGCTGTTTTTT.

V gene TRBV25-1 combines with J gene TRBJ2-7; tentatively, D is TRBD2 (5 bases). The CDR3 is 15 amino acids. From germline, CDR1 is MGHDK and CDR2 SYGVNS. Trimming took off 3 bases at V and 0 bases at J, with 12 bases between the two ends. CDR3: CASSDSAVISYEQYF. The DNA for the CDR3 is TGTGCCAGCAGTGACTCAGCGGTGATCTCCTACGAGCAGTACTTC.

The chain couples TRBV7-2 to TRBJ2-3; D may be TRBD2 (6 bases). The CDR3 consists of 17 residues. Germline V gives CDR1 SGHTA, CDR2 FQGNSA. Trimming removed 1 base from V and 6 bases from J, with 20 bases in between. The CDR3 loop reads CASSLDFLVGGLDTQYF. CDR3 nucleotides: TGTGCCAGCAGCTTAGATTTCCTAGTGGGGGGATTGGATACGCAGTATTTT.

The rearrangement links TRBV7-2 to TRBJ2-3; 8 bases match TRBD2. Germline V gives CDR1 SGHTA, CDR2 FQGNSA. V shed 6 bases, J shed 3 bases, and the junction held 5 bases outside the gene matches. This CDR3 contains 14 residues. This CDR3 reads CASSRAGATDTQYF. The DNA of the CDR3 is TGTGCCAGCAGTAGAGCGGGAGCTACAGATACGCAGTATTTT.

The chain's CDR3 is CASSSTPRPPADTQYF. For the CDR3, the DNA is TGTGCCAGCAGCTCCACACCCCGCCCCCCTGCCGATACGCAGTATTTT. This chain connects TRBV7-2 to TRBJ2-3; D remains ambiguous. V dropped 4 bases and J dropped 6 bases, with 20 bases sitting between them. Looked up from germline, CDR1 is SGHTA and CDR2 is FQGNSA. The CDR3 sequence is 16 residues long.

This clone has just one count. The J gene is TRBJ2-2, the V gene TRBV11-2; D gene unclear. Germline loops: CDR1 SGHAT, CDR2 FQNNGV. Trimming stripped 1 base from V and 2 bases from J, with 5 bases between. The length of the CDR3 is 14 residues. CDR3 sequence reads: CASSLGLNTGELFF. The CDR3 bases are TGTGCCAGCAGCTTAGGACTTAACACCGGGGAGCTGTTTTTT.

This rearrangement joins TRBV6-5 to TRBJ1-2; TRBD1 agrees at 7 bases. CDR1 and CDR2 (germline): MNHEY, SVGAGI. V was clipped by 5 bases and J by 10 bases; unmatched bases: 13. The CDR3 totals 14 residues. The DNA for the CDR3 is TGTGCCAGCAGTCAGGGGGTGGGACGGGCTGACTACACCTTC. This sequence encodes CASSQGVGRADYTF.

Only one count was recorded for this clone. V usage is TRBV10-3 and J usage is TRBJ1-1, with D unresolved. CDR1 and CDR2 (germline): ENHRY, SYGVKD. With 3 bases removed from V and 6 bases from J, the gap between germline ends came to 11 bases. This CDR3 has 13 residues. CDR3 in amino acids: CAISDAQEPEAFF. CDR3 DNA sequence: TGTGCCATCAGTGACGCGCAGGAACCTGAAGCTTTCTTT.

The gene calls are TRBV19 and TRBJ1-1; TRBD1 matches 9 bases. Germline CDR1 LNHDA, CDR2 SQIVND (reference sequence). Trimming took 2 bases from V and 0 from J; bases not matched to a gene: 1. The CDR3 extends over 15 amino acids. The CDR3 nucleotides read TGTGCCAGTAGTATATGGACAGGGGTGAACACTGAAGCTTTCTTT. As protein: CASSIWTGVNTEAFF.

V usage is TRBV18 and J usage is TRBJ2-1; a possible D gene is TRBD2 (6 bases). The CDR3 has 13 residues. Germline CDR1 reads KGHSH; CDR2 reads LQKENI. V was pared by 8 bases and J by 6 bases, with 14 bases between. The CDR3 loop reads CASRREMVNEQFF. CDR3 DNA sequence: TGTGCCAGCCGTCGGGAGATGGTCAATGAGCAGTTCTTC.

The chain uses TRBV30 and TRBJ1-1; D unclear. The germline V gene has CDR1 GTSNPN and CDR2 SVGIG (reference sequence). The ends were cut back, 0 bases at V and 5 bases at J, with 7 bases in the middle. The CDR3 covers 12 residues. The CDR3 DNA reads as TGTGCCTGGAGTGTTAGCGTGACTGAAGCTTTCTTT. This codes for CAWSVSVTEAFF.

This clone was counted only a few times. CDR3 residues: CASSDWAGANTGELFF. In DNA, the CDR3 is TGCGCCAGCAGCGACTGGGCAGGCGCGAACACCGGGGAGCTGTTTTTT. The chain couples TRBV4-3 to TRBJ2-2; no firm D call. This CDR3 has 16 residues. V lost 5 bases to trimming and J lost 0 bases, with 13 bases between them. Germline V lookup: CDR1 LGHNA, CDR2 YSLEER.

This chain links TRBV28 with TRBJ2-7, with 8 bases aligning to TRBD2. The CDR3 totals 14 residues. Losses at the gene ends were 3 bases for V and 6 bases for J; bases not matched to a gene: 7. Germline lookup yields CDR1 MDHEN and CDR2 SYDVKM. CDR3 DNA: TGTGCCAGCAGTTTGAGTCTAGCGGGCCGCGAGCAGTACTTC. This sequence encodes CASSLSLAGREQYF.

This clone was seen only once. Here the CDR3 DNA reads TGTGCCAGCAGCTTTGTTAGCACGGCCGCTTACTTC. Its protein product is CASSFVSTAAYF. The chain links TRBV5-6 to TRBJ2-5; D gene ambiguous. This CDR3 comprises 12 residues. Looked up from germline, CDR1 is SGHDT and CDR2 is YYEEEE. The V end lost 2 bases, the J end lost 14 bases, and 16 bases lay between the germline ends. The entire variable domain, with the rest obtained from reference TRBV5-6 and TRBJ2-5, is as follows: DAGVTQSPTHLIKTRGQQVTLRCSPKSGHDTVSWYQQALGQGPQFIFQYYEEEERQRGNFPDRFSGHQFPNYSSELNVNALLLGDSALYLCASSFVSTAAYFGPGTRLLVL.

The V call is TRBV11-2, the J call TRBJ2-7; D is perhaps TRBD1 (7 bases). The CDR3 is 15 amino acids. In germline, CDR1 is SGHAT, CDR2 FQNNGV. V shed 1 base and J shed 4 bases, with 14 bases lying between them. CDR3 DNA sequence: TGTGCCAGCAGCTTAGGGCTGTCAGGGGGGTACGAGCAGTACTTC. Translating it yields CASSLGLSGGYEQYF.

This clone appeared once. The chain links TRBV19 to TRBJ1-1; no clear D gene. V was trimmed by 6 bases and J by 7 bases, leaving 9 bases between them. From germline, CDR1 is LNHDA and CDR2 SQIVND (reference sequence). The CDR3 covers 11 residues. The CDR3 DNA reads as TGTGCCAGTAGCGCGACCGTTGAAGCTTTCTTT. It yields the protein CASSATVEAFF.

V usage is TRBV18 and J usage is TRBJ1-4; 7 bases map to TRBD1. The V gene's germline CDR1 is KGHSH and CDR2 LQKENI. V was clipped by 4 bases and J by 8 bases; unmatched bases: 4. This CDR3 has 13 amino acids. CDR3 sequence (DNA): TGTGCCAGCTCACAGGGGGCGACGGAAAAACTGTTTTTT. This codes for CASSQGATEKLFF. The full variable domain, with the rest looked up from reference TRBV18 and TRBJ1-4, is NAGVMQNPRHLVRRRGQEARLRCSPMKGHSHVYWYRQLPEEGLKFMVYLQKENIIDESGMPKERFSAEFPKEGPSILRIQQVVRGDSAAYFCASSQGATEKLFFGSGTQLSVL.

The CDR3 coding sequence is TGCGCCAGCAGCCGGACAGGGGGAGGAGAAAACACCATATATTTT. This gives the protein CASSRTGGGENTIYF. The chain employs TRBV5-1 and TRBJ1-3, with 10 nucleotides matching TRBD1. V lost 4 bases to trimming and J lost 6 bases; unmatched junction nucleotides: 7. Germline CDR1 and CDR2: SGHRS and YFSETQ. The CDR3 spans 15 residues.

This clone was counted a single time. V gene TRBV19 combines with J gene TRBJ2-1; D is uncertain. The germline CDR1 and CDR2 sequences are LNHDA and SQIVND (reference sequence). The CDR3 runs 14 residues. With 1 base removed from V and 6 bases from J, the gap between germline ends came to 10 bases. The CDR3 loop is CASSIGPRGNEQFF. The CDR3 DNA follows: TGTGCCAGTAGTATAGGCCCCAGAGGCAATGAGCAGTTCTTC.

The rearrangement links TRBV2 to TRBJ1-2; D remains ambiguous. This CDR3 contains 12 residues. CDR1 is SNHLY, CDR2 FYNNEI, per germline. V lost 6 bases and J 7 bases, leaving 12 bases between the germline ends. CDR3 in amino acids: CASRAGGFGYTF. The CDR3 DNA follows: TGTGCCAGCAGGGCGGGAGGGTTTGGCTACACCTTC. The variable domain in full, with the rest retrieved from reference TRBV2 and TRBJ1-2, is EPEVTQTPSHQVTQMGQEVILRCVPISNHLYFYWYRQILGQKVEFLVSFYNNEISEKSEIFDDQFSVERPDGSNFTLKIRSTKLEDSAMYFCASRAGGFGYTFGSGTRLTVV.

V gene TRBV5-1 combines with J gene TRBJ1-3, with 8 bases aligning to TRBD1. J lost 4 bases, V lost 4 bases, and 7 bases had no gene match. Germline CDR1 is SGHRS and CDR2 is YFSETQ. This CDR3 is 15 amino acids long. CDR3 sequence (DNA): TGCGCCAGCAGCCCAGGACAGGGTTGGGGAAACACCATATATTTT. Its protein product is CASSPGQGWGNTIYF.